This passage covers 4 T cell receptor beta chains from one sample sequenced in a study of regulatory T cells in long-lasting Graves disease. The time point denotes: newly diagnosed GD, antithyroid drugs for less than 3 months. Researchers made the TCR library from RNA that was extracted from PBMCs. iRepertoire HTBI primers and Arm-PCR of CDR3 regions built TCR beta libraries. Each CDR3 protein is one row after TCRdb ran MiXCR on the multiplex PCR reads. The repertoire holds over 350,000 distinct CDR3 sequences, with 15% as singletons. The same specimen was also included in a second study, on T cells in Graves' hyperthyroidism and ophthalmopathy.

This specimen consisted of peripheral blood mononuclear cells (PBMCs), obtained at new diagnosis, from a patient treated with antithyroid drugs. The receptors here all came from a woman between 35 and 50 years old with Graves disease.

This clonotype was found a few times. V is TRBV28 and J is TRBJ1-2, with 7 bases aligning to TRBD1. Germline V gives CDR1 MDHEN, CDR2 SYDVKM. V lost 5 bases, J lost 5 bases, and 8 bases stayed unmatched. CDR3 length: 14 residues. DNA for the CDR3: TGTGCCAGCAGTACCCCGGGACAGACTTATGGCTACACCTTC. Translation gives CASSTPGQTYGYTF.

This clonotype has at least ten counts. One end of the junction does not line up with germline, which may come from a read error. The V call is TRBV5-1, the J call TRBJ2-3; 9 nucleotides match TRBD2. CDR3 size: 15 residues. CDR1 is SGHRS and CDR2 is YFSETQ in the germline V gene. The CDR3 is CASSPGLANTDTQYF. DNA of the CDR3: TGTGCCAGCTCACCAGGACTAGCGAACACAGATACGCAGTATTTT. The full variable domain, rest sourced from reference TRBV5-1 and TRBJ2-3, is KAGVTQTPRYLIKTRGQQVTLSCSPISGHRSVSWYQQTPGQGLQFLFEYFSETQRNKGNFPGRFSGRQFSNSRSEMNVSTLELGDSALYLCASSPGLANTDTQYFGPGTRLTVL.

This clonotype occurred many times. The chain uses TRBV28 and TRBJ2-1; TRBD2 aligns across 11 bases. V trimming: 5 bases; J trimming: 5 bases; junction bases outside the gene matches: 5. Looked up from germline, CDR1 is MDHEN and CDR2 is SYDVKM. This CDR3 has 15 amino acids. The CDR3 here is CASSTSGSFNNEQFF. The CDR3 DNA is TGTGCCAGCAGTACTAGCGGGAGTTTCAACAATGAGCAGTTCTTC.

Remarks on this clonotype: It may be a read error: a sequence one base away is much more abundant. The rearrangement joins TRBV27 to TRBJ2-1, with 11 bases fitting TRBD1. CDR1 is MNHEY, CDR2 SMNVEV, per germline (reference sequence). The CDR3 has 16 amino acids. The CDR3, as DNA: TGTGCCAGCAGTCCAGTCTGGACAGGGGGCCGCAATGAGCAGCTCTTC. Amino acids: CASSPVWTGGRNEQLF.